Following are 9 T cell receptor beta chains from one sample sequenced in a study of T cell repertoires in cytomegalovirus infection. TCRdb called the reads again in MiXCR, with one record for every CDR3 protein. Here the sample spans 65,000 to 85,000 distinct CDR3 sequences, more than 25% being singletons. Their cognate antigens are unknown. Specimen: CD8+ T cells from cultured PBMCs, collected from culture after CMV antigen stimulation. These receptors originate from a human donor in good health (CMV status not recorded). Some clones in this sample may be carry-over from other donors' samples.

The CDR3 reads CASSRQGAGVNKEQYF. CDR3 sequence (DNA): TGTGCCAGCAGCCGTCAGGGGGCGGGTGTAAATAAGGAGCAGTACTTC. This rearrangement joins TRBV11-2 to TRBJ2-7, with 8 bases lining up with TRBD1. The CDR3 contains 16 residues. The germline gives CDR1 SGHAT, CDR2 FQNNGV. V dropped 5 bases and J dropped 7; count of bases not matched to a gene: 16.

Comments on this clonotype: One base away lies a much larger clone, so this may be a sequencing read error. The chain has TRBV7-6 and TRBJ2-3; D is unresolved. This CDR3 contains 15 residues. The germline V gene encodes CDR1 SGHVS and CDR2 FNYEAQ. The DNA of the CDR3 is TGTACCAGCAGCCTATACACAGCTAGCACAGATACGCAGTATTTT. Protein product: CTSSLYTASTDTQYF.

This clonotype has just a few counts. The chain couples TRBV3-1 to TRBJ1-1; D is possibly TRBD1 (5 bases). V lost 5 bases and J lost 2, with 12 bases in between. Germline CDR1 reads LGHDT; CDR2 reads YNNKEL (reference sequence). The length of the CDR3 is 14 residues. In DNA, the CDR3 is TGTGCCAGCAGCGACCGGGGGTTCAACACTGAAGCTTTCTTT. It yields the protein CASSDRGFNTEAFF.

In DNA, the CDR3 is TGTGCCAGCAGGATGGGGGGCGCGGGTGGCTACACCTTC. Its translation is CASRMGGAGGYTF. V and J are TRBV11-2 and TRBJ1-2, with a weak D call TRBD1 (6 bases). V was clipped by 6 bases and J by 7 bases, with 15 bases between them. The CDR3 has 13 residues. Germline V CDR1 and CDR2: SGHAT, FQNNGV.

This clonotype was recorded many times. The V call is TRBV6-1, the J call TRBJ2-7; perhaps TRBD2 as D (5 bases). This CDR3 has 15 amino acids. Per germline, CDR1 MNHNS and CDR2 SASEGT. The V and J ends lost 0 bases and 0 bases respectively, with 9 bases between them. CDR3 DNA: TGTGCCAGCAGTGAAGCATCGGGGAGCTCCTACGAGCAGTACTTC. It translates to CASSEASGSSYEQYF.

CDR3 in amino acids: CASRPTGGEGYGYTF. The CDR3 DNA reads as TGTGCCAGCAGGCCCACAGGGGGCGAGGGCTATGGCTACACCTTC. The chain is built from TRBV5-4 and TRBJ1-2, with 9 bases fitting TRBD1. The CDR3 runs to 15 residues. Germline V gives CDR1 SGHNT, CDR2 YYREEE (reference sequence). With V trimmed by 5 bases and J by 4 bases, 9 bases remained unmatched.

This sequence joins TRBV12-3 or TRBV12-4 and TRBJ1-1; a weak D match, TRBD1 (6 bases). The CDR3 spans 16 residues. With 6 bases removed from V and 1 base from J, the gap between germline ends came to 18 bases. CDR3 sequence: CASSIITGPTNTEAFF. The DNA for the CDR3 is TGTGCCAGCAGCATAATTACAGGGCCCACGAACACTGAAGCTTTCTTT.

There are a few counts of this clonotype. The chain is built from TRBV4-3 and TRBJ1-6, with D perhaps TRBD1 (5 bases). Germline V gene sequence: CDR1 LGHNA, CDR2 YSLEER. The CDR3 consists of 17 residues. V lost 1 base and J lost 0, with 10 bases in between. CDR3 protein: CASSQGEDTSYNSPLHF. For the CDR3, the DNA is TGCGCCAGCAGCCAAGGAGAGGACACCTCCTATAATTCACCCCTCCACTTT.

This clonotype was counted ten times or more. The chain recombines TRBV5-4 with TRBJ1-4, with D possibly being TRBD1 (6 bases). Germline CDR1 SGHNT, CDR2 YYREEE (reference sequence). The CDR3 contains 19 residues. The germline V and J ends were trimmed by 4 bases and 4 bases, with 26 bases remaining between them. CDR3 amino acids: CASSEGDGGSTMSNEKLFF. The CDR3 nucleotides read TGTGCCAGCAGCGAGGGGGACGGGGGCTCGACGATGAGTAATGAAAAACTGTTTTTT.